A single sample gave rise to the 18 T cell receptor beta chains below, sequenced in a study of lymphopenia after photon versus proton radiotherapy. Method: immunoSEQ multiplex PCR; TCRdb's copy keeps in-frame clones and lacks some. In the table there are fewer than 25,000 clones, 80% to 95% of which are singletons. Sample: peripheral blood, taken from a patient treated with proton-based radiotherapy. These receptors were collected from a woman between 65 and 79 years old with pancreatic cancer. Some clones in this sample may be carry-over from other donors' samples.

The chain is built from TRBV11-2 and TRBJ2-1; either TRBD1 or TRBD2 may fit D (6 bases each). V lost 4 bases and J lost 8, with 15 bases in between. The CDR3 has 14 amino acids. The germline gives CDR1 SGHAT, CDR2 FQNNGV. This CDR3 reads CASSSWVGGHEQFF. Here the CDR3 DNA reads TGTGCCAGCAGCTCATGGGTAGGGGGGCATGAGCAGTTCTTC.

The chain uses TRBV5-1 and TRBJ2-5, with D perhaps assigned TRBD1 or TRBD2 (5 bases each). Germline CDR1 and CDR2: SGHRS and YFSETQ. This CDR3 has 15 amino acids. V lost 0 bases and J 4 bases, leaving 13 bases between the germline ends. CDR3 sequence: CASSLDVTRGETQYF. CDR3 nucleotide sequence: TGCGCCAGCAGCTTGGATGTCACTAGGGGAGAGACCCAGTACTTC.

This clone has a single count. The V call is TRBV14, the J call TRBJ1-3; TRBD1 matches 7 bases. The V gene end was trimmed by 4 bases and the J gene end by 2 bases; junction bases not matched to a gene: 8. The CDR3 extends over 16 amino acids. Germline V gene lookup returns CDR1 SGHDN and CDR2 FVKESK. DNA of the CDR3: TGTGCCAGCAGCCCACGACAGGGTACACCTGGAAACACCATATATTTT. Protein sequence: CASSPRQGTPGNTIYF. Full variable domain (rest looked up from reference TRBV14 and TRBJ1-3): EAGVTQFPSHSVIEKGQTVTLRCDPISGHDNLYWYRRVMGKEIKFLLHFVKESKQDESGMPNNRFLAERTGGTYSTLKVQPAELEDSGVYFCASSPRQGTPGNTIYFGEGSWLTVV.

The rearrangement joins TRBV2 to TRBJ1-5; TRBD1 is a possible D gene (6 bases). Germline values: CDR1 SNHLY, CDR2 FYNNEI. The V end was cut by 6 bases, the J end by 3 bases, with 15 bases between. This CDR3 has 15 amino acids. The CDR3 reads CASRVNREFNQPQHF. In DNA, the CDR3 is TGTGCCAGCAGGGTCAACAGGGAATTCAATCAGCCCCAGCATTTT. The variable domain in full, with the rest retrieved from reference TRBV2 and TRBJ1-5, is EPEVTQTPSHQVTQMGQEVILRCVPISNHLYFYWYRQILGQKVEFLVSFYNNEISEKSEIFDDQFSVERPDGSNFTLKIRSTKLEDSAMYFCASRVNREFNQPQHFGDGTRLSIL.

V usage is TRBV18 and J usage is TRBJ1-1; 7 bases agree with TRBD1. After removal of 1 base from V and 1 base from J, the junction contained 3 bases not matched to a gene. Germline-derived CDR1 and CDR2 are KGHSH and LQKENI. CDR3 length: 15 amino acids. This CDR3 reads CASSPQGQQNTEAFF. The CDR3 DNA reads TGTGCCAGCTCACCACAGGGACAGCAGAACACTGAAGCTTTCTTT.

The chain carries TRBV4-1 and TRBJ2-7; 10 bases are a match to TRBD1. Germline V gene data show CDR1 as MGHRA and CDR2 as YSYEKL. This CDR3 has 15 amino acids. The trim removed 1 base at V and 6 bases at J, leaving 6 bases unmatched. The CDR3 is CASSQVGGQGTEQYF. The CDR3 DNA reads as TGCGCCAGCAGCCAAGTCGGGGGACAGGGGACCGAGCAGTACTTC.

V usage is TRBV7-9 and J usage is TRBJ2-5; D may be TRBD2 (6 bases). V dropped 3 bases and J dropped 1 base, with 12 bases sitting between them. The CDR3 runs 15 residues. Germline V gene sequence: CDR1 SEHNR, CDR2 FQNEAQ (reference sequence). The CDR3 region has the DNA TGTGCCAGCAGCTTCTGGGCGGGGAGCCAAGAGACCCAGTACTTC. It codes for CASSFWAGSQETQYF.

This chain connects TRBV6-5 to TRBJ1-1; the D gene is possibly TRBD1 (6 bases). The CDR3 is made up of 14 amino acids. CDR1 MNHEY and CDR2 SVGAGI come from the germline V gene. Trimming removed 5 bases at V and 1 base at J, with 11 bases between. The CDR3 loop reads CASSQQGGNTEAFF. CDR3 in DNA: TGTGCCAGCAGTCAACAGGGAGGGAACACTGAAGCTTTCTTT.

The chain links TRBV5-1 to TRBJ2-3; 14 positions match TRBD2. The CDR3 has 17 amino acids. The trim removed 2 bases at V and 4 bases at J, leaving 6 bases unmatched. In germline, CDR1 is SGHRS, CDR2 YFSETQ. The chain's CDR3 is CASSFGLAGGLADTQYF. The CDR3, as DNA: TGCGCCAGCAGCTTTGGACTAGCGGGAGGTTTGGCAGATACGCAGTATTTT.

This clone was seen only once. The chain has TRBV30 and TRBJ2-7; TRBD1 agrees at 10 bases. Germline values: CDR1 GTSNPN, CDR2 SVGIG (reference sequence). Trimming removed 5 bases from V and 5 bases from J; junction bases left unmatched: 9. The CDR3 runs 14 residues. CDR3 sequence reads: CAWGRQGARDEQYF. The DNA for the CDR3 is TGTGCCTGGGGAAGACAGGGGGCTAGGGACGAGCAGTACTTC.

The V call is TRBV2, the J call TRBJ1-1; D unclear. Trimming took off 5 bases at V and 1 base at J, with 11 bases between the two ends. CDR3 length: 14 amino acids. The germline V gene has CDR1 SNHLY and CDR2 FYNNEI. CDR3 loop: CASSIVPPNTEAFF. The CDR3 region has the DNA TGTGCCAGCAGTATTGTACCTCCGAACACTGAAGCTTTCTTT.

This rearrangement joins TRBV19 to TRBJ1-2; no firm D call. There are 14 residues in the CDR3. Trimming shortened V by 5 bases and J by 4 bases, and 14 bases separated the two germline ends. Germline-derived CDR1 and CDR2 are LNHDA and SQIVND (reference sequence). CDR3 region: CASSPTRDPYGYTF. CDR3 coding DNA: TGTGCCAGTAGTCCAACGAGGGATCCCTATGGCTACACCTTC.

The CDR3: CASRLGDRGTEQYF. The CDR3 bases are TGTGCCAGCAGATTAGGGGACAGGGGGACCGAGCAGTACTTC. V usage is TRBV6-5 and J usage is TRBJ2-7, with 11 bases fitting TRBD1. Germline V gives CDR1 MNHEY, CDR2 SVGAGI. J was trimmed by 6 bases and V by 6 bases; bases with no gene match: 7. The CDR3 loop spans 14 amino acids.

This chain links TRBV30 with TRBJ1-6, with D possibly being TRBD1 (5 bases). The CDR3 sequence is 13 residues long. V dropped 5 bases and J dropped 7 bases, with 12 bases sitting between them. The germline gives CDR1 GTSNPN, CDR2 SVGIG (reference sequence). CDR3: CAWSDGGNSPLHF. The CDR3 bases are TGTGCCTGGTCGGACGGGGGGAATTCACCCCTCCACTTT.

This clone was seen once. The chain recombines TRBV19 with TRBJ2-3; D gene ambiguous. Germline CDR1 reads LNHDA; CDR2 reads SQIVND (reference sequence). The CDR3 is 12 amino acids. With 5 bases removed from V and 9 bases from J, the gap between germline ends came to 12 bases. The CDR3 loop is CASSPQQKTQYF. The CDR3 nucleotides are TGTGCCAGTAGTCCTCAGCAAAAAACGCAGTATTTT.

This clone is a singleton in its sample. This chain uses TRBV30 with TRBJ1-2; maybe TRBD1 (6 bases). V was pared by 2 bases and J by 8 bases, with 15 bases between. The CDR3 is 13 amino acids. Germline V lookup: CDR1 GTSNPN, CDR2 SVGIG (reference sequence). The CDR3 sequence is CAWSRRGWMGYTF. In DNA form, the CDR3 reads TGTGCCTGGAGTAGGAGGGGGTGGATGGGCTACACCTTC.

The chain uses TRBV19 and TRBJ2-5; 9 bases map to TRBD1. The J call may be wrong; the DNA end is better matched by TRBJ2-7. CDR1 is LNHDA, CDR2 SQIVND, per germline (reference sequence). The CDR3 sequence is 15 residues long. CDR3 protein: CASSPGQGRAYEQYF. CDR3 nucleotides: TGTGCCAGTAGTCCGGGACAGGGCAGGGCCTACGAGCAGTACTTC.

The CDR3: CASSQSWPGGAGNSPLHF. The DNA of the CDR3 is TGCGCCAGCAGCCAAAGTTGGCCAGGGGGCGCCGGGAATTCACCCCTCCACTTT. The chain has TRBV4-1 and TRBJ1-6; TRBD1 aligns across 8 bases. CDR1 and CDR2 (germline): MGHRA, YSYEKL. The CDR3 is 18 residues long. Trimming took 2 bases from V and 7 from J; bases not matched to a gene: 13.